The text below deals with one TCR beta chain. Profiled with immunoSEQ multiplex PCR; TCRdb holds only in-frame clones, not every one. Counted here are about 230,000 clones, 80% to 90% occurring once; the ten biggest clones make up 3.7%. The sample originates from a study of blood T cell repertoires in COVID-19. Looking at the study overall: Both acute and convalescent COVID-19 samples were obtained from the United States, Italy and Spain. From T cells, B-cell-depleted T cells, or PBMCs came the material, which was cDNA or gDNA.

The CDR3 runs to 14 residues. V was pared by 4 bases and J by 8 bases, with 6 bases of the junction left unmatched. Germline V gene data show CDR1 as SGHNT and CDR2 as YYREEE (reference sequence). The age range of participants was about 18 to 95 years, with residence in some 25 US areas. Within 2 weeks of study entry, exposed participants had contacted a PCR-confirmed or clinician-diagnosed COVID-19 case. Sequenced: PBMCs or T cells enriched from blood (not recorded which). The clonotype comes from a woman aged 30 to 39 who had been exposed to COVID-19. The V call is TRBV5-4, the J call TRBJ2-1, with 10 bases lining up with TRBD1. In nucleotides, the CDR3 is TGTGCCAGCAGCGGCCGGGACAGGGGCTATGAGCAGTTCTTC. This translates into CASSGRDRGYEQFF.